One sample yielded the 18 T cell receptor beta chains listed below, sequenced in a study of identifying expanded T cells in peripheral blood. Measured with immunoSEQ multiplex PCR; TCRdb has only the in-frame clones, and not every one. The repertoire includes around 78,000 clones, 84% of them detected once, and around 19% sits in the top ten. Sequencing was done on a sample of blood. These receptors were obtained from a person aged 18 to 70 in good health.

V gene TRBV6-5 combines with J gene TRBJ1-1; 9 bases line up with TRBD1. Germline V gene lookup returns CDR1 MNHEY and CDR2 SVGAGI. The CDR3 totals 15 residues. The J segment lost 0 bases and the V segment lost 6 bases, leaving 5 bases of the junction unmatched. DNA for the CDR3: TGTGCCAGCAGGGACAGGGGACTAATGAACACTGAAGCTTTCTTT. Translated: CASRDRGLMNTEAFF.

This clone was found a few times. The chain couples TRBV2 to TRBJ1-5; D perhaps matches TRBD1 (5 bases). CDR1 is SNHLY and CDR2 is FYNNEI in the germline V gene. Trimming stripped 3 bases from V and 4 bases from J, with 16 bases between. This CDR3 contains 16 residues. CDR3 region: CASSDSGAAGNQPQHF. The CDR3 coding sequence is TGTGCCAGCAGTGATTCTGGGGCCGCAGGGAATCAGCCCCAGCATTTT.

This clone was picked up one time. J is TRBJ2-7 and V is TRBV18, with D perhaps TRBD1 or TRBD2 (5 bases each). Germline V gene data show CDR1 as KGHSH and CDR2 as LQKENI. Trimming cost V 3 bases and J 4 bases, with 16 bases left between them. This CDR3 has 15 amino acids. The CDR3 nucleotides read TGTGCCAGCTCACCTGACTGGGGGAGTACTTACGAGCAGTACTTC. Protein: CASSPDWGSTYEQYF.

This clone was seen more than once but under ten times. The rearrangement joins TRBV7-2 to TRBJ1-2; possibly TRBD1 for D (5 bases). Trimming shortened V by 2 bases and J by 8 bases, and 15 bases separated the two germline ends. Germline V gives CDR1 SGHTA, CDR2 FQGNSA. The CDR3 loop spans 14 amino acids. DNA for the CDR3: TGTGCCAGCAGCTTACCCCCACAGGTCGCGGGCTACACCTTC. Amino acid sequence: CASSLPPQVAGYTF.

The gene calls are TRBV7-9 and TRBJ2-3; 7 bases are shared with TRBD2. CDR3 length: 17 residues. Trimming at V came to 1 base and at J to 7 bases, leaving 14 bases not matched to a gene. Looked up from germline, CDR1 is SEHNR and CDR2 is FQNEAQ (reference sequence). The CDR3 DNA sequence: TGTGCCAGCAGCTTAGACGTGGCGGGAGCCGATGGAAATACGCAGTATTTT. This translates into CASSLDVAGADGNTQYF. Based on the CDR3 plus reference TRBV7-9 and TRBJ2-3, the full variable domain is DTGVSQNPRHKITKRGQNVTFRCDPISEHNRLYWYRQTLGQGPEFLTYFQNEAQLEKSRLLSDRFSAERPKGSFSTLEIQRTEQGDSAMYLCASSLDVAGADGNTQYFGPGTRLTVL.

V is TRBV5-8 and J is TRBJ1-3; 7 bases are a match to TRBD1. Germline V gene lookup returns CDR1 SGHTS and CDR2 YDEGEE. V lost 0 bases, J lost 4 bases, and 4 bases stayed unmatched. The CDR3 length is 15 residues. The CDR3 DNA reads as TGTGCCAGCAGCTTGGGGACAGGTCCCGGAAACACCATATATTTT. Translation gives CASSLGTGPGNTIYF.

The chain has TRBV5-1 and TRBJ1-6; 8 positions match TRBD1. The CDR3 has 14 amino acids. The germline V gene has CDR1 SGHRS and CDR2 YFSETQ. V trimming: 6 bases; J trimming: 5 bases; junction bases outside the gene matches: 4. CDR3 nucleotide sequence: TGCGCCAGCACAATGGGACAGGATAATTCACCCCTCCACTTT. Its protein product is CASTMGQDNSPLHF. Together with reference TRBV5-1 and TRBJ1-6, the CDR3 gives the full variable domain: KAGVTQTPRYLIKTRGQQVTLSCSPISGHRSVSWYQQTPGQGLQFLFEYFSETQRNKGNFPGRFSGRQFSNSRSEMNVSTLELGDSALYLCASTMGQDNSPLHFGNGTRLTVT.

V and J are TRBV5-6 and TRBJ2-6; D call uncertain. This CDR3 is built from 15 residues. Trimming removed 2 bases from V and 0 bases from J, with 6 bases in between. CDR1 is SGHDT, CDR2 YYEEEE, per germline. CDR3 amino acids: CASSFQSSGANVLTF. Written as DNA, the CDR3 is TGTGCCAGCAGCTTTCAGAGCTCTGGGGCCAACGTCCTGACTTTC.

V and J are TRBV29-1 and TRBJ1-5; 7 bases match TRBD1. The germline V gene encodes CDR1 SQVTM and CDR2 ANQGSEA. This CDR3 has 13 amino acids. The trim removed 6 bases at V and 4 bases at J, leaving 6 bases unmatched. The CDR3 spells CSVPQGFNQPQHF. CDR3 DNA sequence: TGCAGCGTCCCACAGGGGTTTAATCAGCCCCAGCATTTT.

The V and J genes are TRBV28 and TRBJ2-1; TRBD2 agrees at 7 bases. J was trimmed by 0 bases and V by 5 bases; bases with no gene match: 7. The germline V gene has CDR1 MDHEN and CDR2 SYDVKM. This CDR3 spans 16 amino acids. The CDR3 nucleotides read TGTGCCAGCAGTACCCCTAGGGAGGGCTCCTACAATGAGCAGTTCTTC. Protein: CASSTPREGSYNEQFF.

The V and J genes are TRBV10-1 and TRBJ2-5, with a weak D call TRBD1 (6 bases). The germline CDR1 and CDR2 sequences are WNHNN and SYGVQD (reference sequence). The CDR3 is 14 residues long. The ends were cut back, 7 bases at V and 5 bases at J, with 17 bases in the middle. The CDR3 is CASKGDALPETQYF. DNA of the CDR3: TGCGCCAGCAAGGGGGACGCACTCCCGGAGACCCAGTACTTC.

The CDR3 is CASSLGVREGQGEQFF. The CDR3 nucleotides are TGTGCCAGCAGCTTAGGGGTACGGGAGGGCCAGGGGGAGCAGTTCTTC. The chain links TRBV11-3 to TRBJ2-1; 8 bases line up with TRBD2. CDR1 and CDR2 (germline): SGHNT, YENEEA. This CDR3 spans 16 amino acids. The ends lost 1 base at V and 10 bases at J; junction bases unmatched: 12.

The chain has TRBV30 and TRBJ1-4; 7 nucleotides match TRBD1. There are 14 residues in the CDR3. The germline V gene encodes CDR1 GTSNPN and CDR2 SVGIG (reference sequence). The J segment lost 7 bases and the V segment lost 1 base, leaving 6 bases of the junction unmatched. The CDR3 bases are TGTGCCTGGAGTGCCATCAGGGGGAGTGAAAAACTGTTTTTT. It is translated as CAWSAIRGSEKLFF.

In its sample, this clone was seen once. The V call is TRBV4-2, the J call TRBJ2-7; 12 bases are a match to TRBD2. V dropped 0 bases and J dropped 3; count of bases not matched to a gene: 9. Germline V gives CDR1 LGHNA, CDR2 YNFKEQ. The CDR3 runs to 18 residues. The CDR3 coding sequence is TGTGCCAGCAGCCAAGATCGGTTTGGACTAGCGGGACTCTACGAGCAGTACTTC. As protein: CASSQDRFGLAGLYEQYF.

The gene calls are TRBV9 and TRBJ1-1; D remains ambiguous. Germline V gene lookup returns CDR1 SGDLS and CDR2 YYNGEE. Trimming removed 0 bases from V and 7 bases from J, with 16 bases in between. This CDR3 contains 15 residues. CDR3 amino acids: CASSVAAGGSGEAFF. In nucleotides, the CDR3 is TGTGCCAGCAGCGTAGCTGCAGGAGGGAGTGGTGAAGCTTTCTTT.

The chain links TRBV27 to TRBJ1-1; no definite D call. There are 13 residues in the CDR3. Germline assignment: CDR1 MNHEY and CDR2 SMNVEV (reference sequence). V shed 4 bases and J shed 1 base, with 7 bases lying between them. The chain's CDR3 is CASSWRRNTEAFF. The CDR3 DNA follows: TGTGCCAGCAGTTGGCGAAGGAACACTGAAGCTTTCTTT.

V is TRBV27 and J is TRBJ1-2; 11 bases fit TRBD1. Germline V gene data show CDR1 as MNHEY and CDR2 as SMNVEV (reference sequence). V trimming: 6 bases; J trimming: 3 bases; junction bases outside the gene matches: 3. The CDR3 runs to 14 residues. The DNA of the CDR3 is TGTGCCAGCAGCTGGGGACAGGGGGACTATGGCTACACCTTC. Translated, it gives CASSWGQGDYGYTF.

The chain couples TRBV11-2 to TRBJ2-3, with D possibly matching TRBD2 (5 bases). This CDR3 spans 16 amino acids. V was cut by 0 bases and J by 1 base, with 11 bases left in between. Per germline, CDR1 SGHAT and CDR2 FQNNGV. Here the CDR3 DNA reads TGTGCCAGCAGCTTAGATCTCCAGCGGCGCACAGATACGCAGTATTTT. It codes for CASSLDLQRRTDTQYF.